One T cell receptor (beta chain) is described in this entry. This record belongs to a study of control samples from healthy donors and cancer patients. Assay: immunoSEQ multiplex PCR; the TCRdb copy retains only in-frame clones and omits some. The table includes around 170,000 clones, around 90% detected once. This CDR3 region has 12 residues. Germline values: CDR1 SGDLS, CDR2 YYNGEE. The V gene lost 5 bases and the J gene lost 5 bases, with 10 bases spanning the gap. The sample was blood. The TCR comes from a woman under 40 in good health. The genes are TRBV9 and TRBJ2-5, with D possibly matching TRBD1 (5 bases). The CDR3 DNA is TGTGCCAGCAGGGGAAAGGGGGAGACCCAGTACTTC. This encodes CASRGKGETQYF.